Only one count was recorded for the clone carrying this TCR beta chain. Its antigen is as yet unknown. Produced via immunoSEQ multiplex PCR; TCRdb's table is partial and in-frame only. The sample consists of 5,100 or so clones, about 55% of them appearing once. The sample originates from a study of T cells in localized non-small cell lung cancer. Study-level points and caveats: Among the tissues sampled, uninvolved adjacent lung had the highest T cell clonality, above tumor. The appearance of a median approximately 60 of the top 100 tumor clones was seen in adjacent lung. Increased T cell density in blood showed an association with longer overall survival.

The germline V gene encodes CDR1 GTSNPN and CDR2 SVGIG (reference sequence). The CDR3 has 16 residues. Trimming took 1 base from V and 2 from J, leaving 18 bases between them. The specimen was lymph node tissue, collected before any cancer treatment. The genes are TRBV30 and TRBJ2-7, with D perhaps TRBD1 or TRBD2 (5 bases each). This receptor was taken from a male donor at least 60 years old with stage I squamous cell lung carcinoma. CDR3 amino acids: CAWSDSTGTLAYEQYF. For the CDR3, the DNA is TGTGCCTGGAGTGATTCCACCGGGACGCTCGCCTACGAGCAGTACTTC.